This T cell receptor (beta chain) derives from a study of control samples from healthy donors and cancer patients. CDR3 size: 13 residues. V lost 0 bases and J 3 bases, leaving 6 bases between the germline ends. Germline values: CDR1 ENHRY, CDR2 SYGVKD. The assay was immunoSEQ multiplex PCR, and TCRdb's table has in-frame clones only and misses some. The sample holds about 50,000 clones, approximately 95% seen once. The chain employs TRBV10-3 and TRBJ2-7, with D unresolved. The receptor was isolated from a woman under 40 in good health. Sequencing was performed on blood. In DNA form, the CDR3 reads TGTGCCATCAGTGAGTCGTTCAGCTACGAGCAGTACTTC. This codes for CAISESFSYEQYF.